This is a list of T cell receptor beta chains from one sample in a study of T cells of healthy individuals. TCRdb independently ran MiXCR on the 5' RACE reads; one entry per CDR3 protein. The sample shows 60,000 to 80,000 distinct CDR3 sequences, around 15% of them seen only once. These receptor sequences come from a human donor in good health. The CDR3 runs from the conserved cysteine through the conserved F or W. Fields, in order: clone size, V gene, J gene, D gene, CDR3 DNA, CDR3 protein. The D gene is left open where the match is weak. Only some rows state a clone size, as once, few, many or a class for expanded clones.

>few|TRBV19|TRBJ2-6|TRBD1
TGTGCCAGTAGTCCGGCAGGGGGTAGGACTGGGGCCAACGTCCTGACTTTC
CASSPAGGRTGANVLTF
>many|TRBV20-1|TRBJ1-5|.
TGCAGTGCGTACATAATGTACCACAGGGTCCCACGGGGCAATCAGCCCCAGCATTTT
CSAYIMYHRVPRGNQPQHF
>few|TRBV12-3/TRBV12-4|TRBJ2-1|.
TGTGCCAGCAGTTTGGGTCGGACAAACAATGAGCAGTTCTTC
CASSLGRTNNEQFF
>few|TRBV10-3|TRBJ2-1|.
TGTGCCATCAGTGCCAGGGACAATGAGCAGTTCTTC
CAISARDNEQFF
>.|TRBV27|TRBJ2-7|TRBD2
TGTGCCAGCAGTTCCCTAGCGGGAGCCTTGGAGCAGTACTTC
CASSSLAGALEQYF
>many|TRBV25-1|TRBJ1-5|.
TGTGCCAGCAGTGATCGGCAGGGCAGTCAGCCCCAGCATTTT
CASSDRQGSQPQHF
>.|TRBV29-1|TRBJ1-1|.
TGCAGCGTTGATTACGGACGTTTGAACACTGAAGCTTTCTTT
CSVDYGRLNTEAFF
>.|TRBV27|TRBJ2-7|TRBD2
TGTGCCAGCTGTAGCGGGGGGGCCACCTACGAGCAGTACTTC
CASCSGGATYEQYF
>.|TRBV20-1|TRBJ1-2|.
TGCAGTGCTAAGACAGCTACCTATGGCTACACCTTC
CSAKTATYGYTF
>.|TRBV20-1|TRBJ1-3|.
TGCAGTGCTATGGCCGGGAGCTCTGGAAACACCATATATTTT
CSAMAGSSGNTIYF